This entry lists 16 T cell receptor beta chains sequenced from one sample in a study of OX40 agonist ivuxolimab in advanced cancers. Sequenced by immunoSEQ multiplex PCR; TCRdb stores in-frame clones only, minus some. The sample lists about 43,000 clones; more than 75% were seen once. This specimen consisted of CD4+ or CD8+ T cells sorted from blood, obtained in a trial of the OX40 agonist ivuxolimab. Receptors originate from an adult with an advanced solid tumor such as melanoma, head and neck, liver or kidney cancer.

This CDR3 reads CASSWVAAQVYEQYF. CDR3 nucleotides: TGTGCCAGCAGTTGGGTGGCAGCGCAGGTCTACGAGCAGTACTTC. This rearrangement joins TRBV28 to TRBJ2-7, with no clear D. CDR1 and CDR2 from the germline V gene are MDHEN and SYDVKM. The ends were cut back, 4 bases at V and 3 bases at J, with 16 bases in the middle. This CDR3 has 15 amino acids.

V and J are TRBV11-2 and TRBJ2-5, with 10 bases identical to TRBD2. With 2 bases clipped from V and 1 base from J, the junction kept 7 bases outside the gene matches. The CDR3 consists of 17 residues. Germline-derived CDR1 and CDR2 are SGHAT and FQNNGV. The CDR3 DNA is TGTGCCAGCAGCTTAACCACTAGCGGGACCCTCCAAGAGACCCAGTACTTC. As protein: CASSLTTSGTLQETQYF.

This chain joins TRBV28 and TRBJ2-3, with D hard to call. In germline, CDR1 is MDHEN, CDR2 SYDVKM. V was cut by 9 bases and J by 0 bases, with 13 bases left in between. CDR3 length: 14 amino acids. The CDR3, as DNA: TGTGCCAGTACCTCCGGGCCTAGCACAGATACGCAGTATTTT. Its protein product is CASTSGPSTDTQYF.

This rearrangement joins TRBV7-8 to TRBJ2-5; D assignment may be TRBD1 or TRBD2 (5 bases each). The end of the DNA fits TRBJ2-7 better, so the J call may be wrong. The CDR3 is made up of 14 amino acids. CDR1 and CDR2 (germline): SGHVS, FQNEAQ. The CDR3 is CASSLVGRTYEQYF. The CDR3 nucleotides are TGTGCCAGCAGCTTAGTGGGACGGACCTACGAGCAGTACTTC.

The rearrangement uses TRBV27 and TRBJ2-2; perhaps TRBD1 as D (6 bases). The CDR3 contains 15 residues. Germline V gene data show CDR1 as MNHEY and CDR2 as SMNVEV (reference sequence). V lost 3 bases to trimming and J lost 5 bases, with 13 bases between them. The CDR3 protein is CASSLEDRLTGELFF. CDR3 nucleotides: TGTGCCAGCAGTTTGGAGGACAGACTTACCGGGGAGCTGTTTTTT.

This clone was picked up a small number of times. This chain connects TRBV11-2 to TRBJ2-5; maybe TRBD2 (6 bases). The V and J ends lost 2 bases and 1 base respectively, with 14 bases between them. This CDR3 comprises 16 residues. Germline V gives CDR1 SGHAT, CDR2 FQNNGV. Here the CDR3 reads CASSLRAGGFQETQYF. Written as DNA, the CDR3 is TGTGCCAGCAGCTTACGGGCCGGAGGGTTCCAAGAGACCCAGTACTTC.

This chain uses TRBV28 with TRBJ2-1, with 9 bases that match TRBD2. Germline lookup yields CDR1 MDHEN and CDR2 SYDVKM. The J segment lost 5 bases and the V segment lost 5 bases, leaving 10 bases of the junction unmatched. The CDR3 consists of 16 residues. The CDR3 protein is CASSGFSGRVHNEQFF. The CDR3 region has the DNA TGTGCCAGCAGTGGTTTTAGCGGGAGAGTACACAATGAGCAGTTCTTC.

CDR3 DNA: TGTGCCACCTTGGGGGGGCCGATTTACGAGCAGTACTTC. Its protein product is CATLGGPIYEQYF. The chain has TRBV28 and TRBJ2-7, with a possible D match to TRBD2 (7 bases). Trimming stripped 10 bases from V and 4 bases from J, with 17 bases between. From germline, CDR1 is MDHEN and CDR2 SYDVKM. This CDR3 contains 13 residues.

The V and J genes are TRBV20-1 and TRBJ1-3; D is undetermined. The CDR3 spans 11 residues. Trimming shortened V by 7 bases and J by 3 bases, and 7 bases separated the two germline ends. Looked up from germline, CDR1 is DFQATT and CDR2 is SNEGSKA (reference sequence). In nucleotides, the CDR3 is TGCAGTGGTCCCATTGGAAACACCATATATTTT. Translating it yields CSGPIGNTIYF.

The V gene is TRBV19, the J gene TRBJ2-5; D uncertain. In germline, CDR1 is LNHDA, CDR2 SQIVND (reference sequence). There are 13 residues in the CDR3. The germline V and J ends were trimmed by 6 bases and 0 bases, with 8 bases remaining between them. The CDR3 DNA reads TGTGCCAGTAGCGGACGGAACCAAGAGACCCAGTACTTC. Residues: CASSGRNQETQYF. The full variable domain, rest sourced from reference TRBV19 and TRBJ2-5, is DGGITQSPKYLFRKEGQNVTLSCEQNLNHDAMYWYRQDPGQGLRLIYYSQIVNDFQKGDIAEGYSVSREKKESFPLTVTSAQKNPTAFYLCASSGRNQETQYFGPGTRLLVL.

The rearrangement links TRBV18 to TRBJ2-2, with TRBD1 identical over 11 bases. Per the germline V gene, CDR1 is KGHSH and CDR2 is LQKENI. The CDR3 runs to 17 residues. With V trimmed by 5 bases and J by 7 bases, 12 bases remained unmatched. This chain's CDR3 is CASSSGQGALFVGELFF. The CDR3 region has the DNA TGTGCCAGCTCATCCGGACAGGGGGCGCTTTTTGTCGGGGAGCTGTTTTTT.

The chain links TRBV7-9 to TRBJ2-1; D gene uncertain. Germline V gene data show CDR1 as SEHNR and CDR2 as FQNEAQ (reference sequence). Deletions cut 1 base from V and 0 bases from J, with 7 bases between. This CDR3 comprises 15 residues. The CDR3 loop reads CASSLGVSSYNEQFF. CDR3 DNA: TGTGCCAGCAGCTTAGGGGTTAGCTCCTACAATGAGCAGTTCTTC.

The chain links TRBV7-9 to TRBJ2-5; 7 bases agree with TRBD1. The junction had 3 bases not matched to a gene; V was cut back by 0 bases and J by 2 bases. This CDR3 has 15 amino acids. CDR1 and CDR2 from the germline V gene are SEHNR and FQNEAQ (reference sequence). The CDR3 sequence: CASSLAQGLQETQYF. In nucleotides, the CDR3 is TGTGCCAGCAGCTTAGCACAGGGGCTACAAGAGACCCAGTACTTC.

The V call is TRBV2, the J call TRBJ2-7; weak D call: TRBD2 (6 bases). CDR1 is SNHLY, CDR2 FYNNEI, per germline. V gave up 0 bases and J gave up 7 bases, with 13 bases separating them. The CDR3 has 14 amino acids. Here the CDR3 reads CASSEALVGGEQYF. CDR3 in DNA: TGTGCCAGCAGTGAAGCGCTTGTGGGGGGAGAGCAGTACTTC.

The chain links TRBV27 to TRBJ1-5; the match to TRBD1 covers 7 bases. V gave up 3 bases and J gave up 7 bases; unmatched junction bases: 3. The CDR3 runs 13 residues. Germline lookup yields CDR1 MNHEY and CDR2 SMNVEV (reference sequence). DNA of the CDR3: TGTGCCAGCAGTTTGACAGGGTTCCAGCCCCAGCATTTT. Translated: CASSLTGFQPQHF.

The chain links TRBV7-9 to TRBJ2-5; 7 bases are a match to TRBD2. The CDR3 extends over 15 amino acids. The V segment lost 4 bases and the J segment 3 bases; nucleotides outside the gene matches: 8. Germline V gives CDR1 SEHNR, CDR2 FQNEAQ (reference sequence). CDR3 region: CASSSRTGGKETQYF. The CDR3 DNA reads TGTGCCAGCAGCTCTAGGACGGGGGGAAAAGAGACCCAGTACTTC.